Described below is a single TCR beta chain sequence and its context. This specimen belongs to a study of blood T cell repertoires in COVID-19. Study-level background: Both acute and convalescent COVID-19 samples were obtained from the United States, Italy and Spain. PBMCs, B-cell-depleted T cells, or T cells were the source of the cDNA or gDNA that made up the material.

V shed 6 bases and J 3 bases; nucleotides not matched to a gene: 6. Germline V gene sequence: CDR1 MNHEY, CDR2 SVGAGI. This CDR3 region has 14 residues. Authors' processing steps: The authors estimated nucleated cell counts from reference gene primer amplification. TCRdb's copy holds only in-frame clones and misses some; the assay was immunoSEQ multiplex PCR. The DNA gave D and trimming, while V, J and clone size come from that table. Here the sample spans some 170,000 clones, roughly 85% being singletons. The chain joins TRBV6-5 to TRBJ2-7, with 9 bases aligning to TRBD1. The clonotype was recovered from a man in his forties with acute or convalescent COVID-19. Sequenced input: peripheral blood. CDR3 DNA: TGTGCCAGCAGACTGGGACAGGGCCTCTACGAGCAGTACTTC. It translates to CASRLGQGLYEQYF.